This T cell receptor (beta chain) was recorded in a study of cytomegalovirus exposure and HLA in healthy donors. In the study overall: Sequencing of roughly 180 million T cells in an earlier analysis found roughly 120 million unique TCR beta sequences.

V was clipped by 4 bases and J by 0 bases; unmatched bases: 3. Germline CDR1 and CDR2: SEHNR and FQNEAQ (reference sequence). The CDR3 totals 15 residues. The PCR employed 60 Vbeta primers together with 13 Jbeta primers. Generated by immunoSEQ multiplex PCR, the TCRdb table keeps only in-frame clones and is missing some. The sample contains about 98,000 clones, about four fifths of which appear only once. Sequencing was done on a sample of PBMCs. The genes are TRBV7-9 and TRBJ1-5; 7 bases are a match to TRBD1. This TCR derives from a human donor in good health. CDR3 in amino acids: CASSSGQTSNQPQHF. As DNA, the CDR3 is TGTGCCAGCAGCTCGGGACAGACTAGCAATCAGCCCCAGCATTTT.